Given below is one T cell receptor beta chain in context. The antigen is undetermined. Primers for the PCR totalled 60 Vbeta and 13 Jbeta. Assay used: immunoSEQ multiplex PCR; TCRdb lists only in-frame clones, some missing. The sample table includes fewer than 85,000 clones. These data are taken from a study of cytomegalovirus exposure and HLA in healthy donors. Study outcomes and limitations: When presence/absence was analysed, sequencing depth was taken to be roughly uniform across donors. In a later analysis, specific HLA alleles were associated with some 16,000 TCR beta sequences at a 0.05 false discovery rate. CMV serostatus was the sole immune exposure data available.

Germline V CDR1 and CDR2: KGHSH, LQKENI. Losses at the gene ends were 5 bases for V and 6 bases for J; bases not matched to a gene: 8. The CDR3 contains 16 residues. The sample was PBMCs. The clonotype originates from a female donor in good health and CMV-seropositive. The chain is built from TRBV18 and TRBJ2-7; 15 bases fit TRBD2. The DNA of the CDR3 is TGTGCCAGCTCAACTTGGACTAGCGGGAGGGCCGGCGAGCAGTACTTC. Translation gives CASSTWTSGRAGEQYF.